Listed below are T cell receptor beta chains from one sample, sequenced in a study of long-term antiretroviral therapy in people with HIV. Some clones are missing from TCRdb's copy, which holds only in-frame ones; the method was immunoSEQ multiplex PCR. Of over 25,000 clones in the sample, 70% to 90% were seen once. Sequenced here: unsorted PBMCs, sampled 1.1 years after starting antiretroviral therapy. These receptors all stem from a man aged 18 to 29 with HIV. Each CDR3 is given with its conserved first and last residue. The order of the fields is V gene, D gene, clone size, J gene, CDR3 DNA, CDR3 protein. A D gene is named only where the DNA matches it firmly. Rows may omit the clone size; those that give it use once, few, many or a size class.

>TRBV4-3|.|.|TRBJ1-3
TGCGCCAGCAGCCAAGTCTTCGCAGGGGAGAGAAACACCATATATTTT
CASSQVFAGERNTIYF
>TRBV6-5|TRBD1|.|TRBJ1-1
TGTGCCAGCAGACCCCGACAGGGTGGGACTGAAGCTTTCTTT
CASRPRQGGTEAFF
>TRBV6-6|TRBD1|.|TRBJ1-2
TGTGCCAGCAGTTACCTACAGGGGGATGGCTACACCTTC
CASSYLQGDGYTF
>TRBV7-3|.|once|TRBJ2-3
TGTGCCAGCAGCTTAATGGGAGCTGCAGATACGCAGTATTTT
CASSLMGAADTQYF
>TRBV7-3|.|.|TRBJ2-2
TGTGCCAGCAGCCCGACCACGGGAAACACCGGGGAGCTGTTTTTT
CASSPTTGNTGELFF
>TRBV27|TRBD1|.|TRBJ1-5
TGTGCCAGCAGTTCCAGACAGGGGTTACGTATGGGCAATCAGCCCCAGCATTTT
CASSSRQGLRMGNQPQHF
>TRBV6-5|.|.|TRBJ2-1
TGTGCCAGCAGGTCTTTACATGAGCAGTTCTTC
CASRSLHEQFF
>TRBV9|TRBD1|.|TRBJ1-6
TGTGCCAGCAGCCTAACAGGGGGAAATTCACCCCTCCACTTT
CASSLTGGNSPLHF
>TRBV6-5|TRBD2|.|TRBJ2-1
TGTGCCAGCAGTTACTTAGCGGGAGGGTACAATGAGCAGTTCTTC
CASSYLAGGYNEQFF
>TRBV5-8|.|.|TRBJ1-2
TGTGCCAGCAGCTTGCATTCGCCTATTGGCTACACCTTC
CASSLHSPIGYTF
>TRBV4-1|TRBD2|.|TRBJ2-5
TGCGCCAGCAGCCAAGTTTTCCGGGAGGGCGGGGAGACCCAGTACTTC
CASSQVFREGGETQYF
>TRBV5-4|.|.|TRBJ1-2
TGTGCCAGCAGCCCCGGAGGACCGCGTGGCTACACCTTC
CASSPGGPRGYTF
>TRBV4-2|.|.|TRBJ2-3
TGTGCCAGCAGCCAAGATCACCAGGGCACAGATACGCAGTATTTT
CASSQDHQGTDTQYF
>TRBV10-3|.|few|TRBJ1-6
TGTGCCATCAGTGAGTCTCGGGGGACGCATAATTCACCCCTCCACTTT
CAISESRGTHNSPLHF
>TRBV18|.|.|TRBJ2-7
TGTGCCAGCTCACCAGTGGGACAACAGGCCTACGAGCAGTACTTC
CASSPVGQQAYEQYF
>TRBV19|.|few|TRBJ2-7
TGTGCCAGTAGTATCACCGGGACACTTTACGAGCAGTACTTC
CASSITGTLYEQYF
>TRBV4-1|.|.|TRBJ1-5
TGCGCCAGCACCGGGTCCCCTGGTCAGCCCCAGCATTTT
CASTGSPGQPQHF
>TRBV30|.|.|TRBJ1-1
TGTGCCTGGAACATGGGGGGCACTGAAGCTTTCTTT
CAWNMGGTEAFF
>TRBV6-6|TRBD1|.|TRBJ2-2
TGTGCCAGCAGCAGCGCCGGGACAGACACCGGGGAGCTGTTTTTT
CASSSAGTDTGELFF
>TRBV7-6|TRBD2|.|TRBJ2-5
TGTGCCAGCAGCTTAGCGGGTGGGCGGGGGATCCAAGAGACCCAGTACTTC
CASSLAGGRGIQETQYF
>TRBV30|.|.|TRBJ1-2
TGTGCCTGGAGTCCCCGGGGACATCCGCACTTC
CAWSPRGHPHF
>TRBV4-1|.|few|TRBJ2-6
TGCGCCAGCAGCCATGAGGCTGGGGCCAACGTCCTGACTTTC
CASSHEAGANVLTF
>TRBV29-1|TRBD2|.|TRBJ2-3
TGCAGCGGGGGGGGGACCCACTCAGATACGCAGTATTTT
CSGGGTHSDTQYF
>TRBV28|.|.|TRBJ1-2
TGTGCCAGCGGGGCGGGGGGCCGCTATGGCTACACCTTC
CASGAGGRYGYTF
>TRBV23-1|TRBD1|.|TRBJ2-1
TGCGCCAGCAGTCCCCCGGCGGGACAGGGAGATGAGCAGTTCTTC
CASSPPAGQGDEQFF
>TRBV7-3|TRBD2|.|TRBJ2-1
TGTGCCAGCAGCTTGACTAGCGGAGTCTACAATGAGCAGTTCTTC
CASSLTSGVYNEQFF
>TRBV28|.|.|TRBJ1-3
TGTGCCAGCAGTCCCCTTGAGGCTGGAAACACCATATATTTT
CASSPLEAGNTIYF
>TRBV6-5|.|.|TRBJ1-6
TGTGCCAGCAGTTACTCGGTCGGCCCCTATAATTCACCCCTCCACTTT
CASSYSVGPYNSPLHF
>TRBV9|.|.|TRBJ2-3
TGTGCCAGCAGCGTCTCCGGGCGGGGTGTGGATACGCAGTATTTT
CASSVSGRGVDTQYF
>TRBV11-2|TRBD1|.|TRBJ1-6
TGTGCCAGCAGCCCGGGGACAGGGGGAAATTCACCCCTCCACTTT
CASSPGTGGNSPLHF
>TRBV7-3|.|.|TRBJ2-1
TGTGCCAGCAGCTACACCATGACTAGCTCCTACAATGAGCAGTTCTTC
CASSYTMTSSYNEQFF
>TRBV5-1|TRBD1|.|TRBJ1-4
TGCGCCAGCAGCATTCAGGGGGCAACTAATGAAAAACTGTTTTTT
CASSIQGATNEKLFF
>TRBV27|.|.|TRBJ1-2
TGTGCCAGCAGTTTAACCGGGGGCAACTATGGCTACACCTTC
CASSLTGGNYGYTF
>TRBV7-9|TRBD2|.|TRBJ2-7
TGTGCCAGCGGGCGGGAGTCCTACGAGCAGTACTTC
CASGRESYEQYF
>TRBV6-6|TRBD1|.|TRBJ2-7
TGTGCCAGCAGTTATTGGCCAGGGGGAACCTACGAGCAGTACTTC
CASSYWPGGTYEQYF
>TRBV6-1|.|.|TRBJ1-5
TGTGCCAGCAGTGAAGGTGGCAATCAGCCCCAGCATTTT
CASSEGGNQPQHF
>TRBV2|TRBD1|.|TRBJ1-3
TGTGCCAGCAGTGAACGGGGGACAGGGTTGAGCACCATATATTTT
CASSERGTGLSTIYF
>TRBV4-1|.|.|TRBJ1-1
TGCGCCAGCAGCCTAACAGGGAGCACTGAAGCTTTCTTT
CASSLTGSTEAFF
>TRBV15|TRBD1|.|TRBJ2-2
TGTGCCACCAGCAGAGAGGGAAGACAGGGGGCCGGGGAGCTGTTTTTT
CATSREGRQGAGELFF
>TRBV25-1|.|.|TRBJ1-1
TGTGCCAGCAGTGACGGACGGTTTCTTGCTGAAGCTTTCTTT
CASSDGRFLAEAFF
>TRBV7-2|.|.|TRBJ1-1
TGTGCCAGCAGCTCTCATCCGAACACTGAAGCTTTCTTT
CASSSHPNTEAFF
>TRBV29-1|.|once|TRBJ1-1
TGCAGCTTCATTCCGGGACTTGGGGCTGAAGCTTTCTTT
CSFIPGLGAEAFF
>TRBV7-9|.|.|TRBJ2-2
TGTGCCAGCAGCCCCAAGGGACTCGGGGAGCTGTTTTTT
CASSPKGLGELFF
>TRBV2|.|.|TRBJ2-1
TGTGCCAGCAGAGAGGTAGGAGATGAGCAGTTCTTC
CASREVGDEQFF
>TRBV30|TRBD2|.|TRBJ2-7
TGTGCCTGGAGCGCGGGACTAGCGGGAACTTACGAGCAGTACTTC
CAWSAGLAGTYEQYF
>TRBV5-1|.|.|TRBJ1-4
TGCGCCAGCAGCTCGGGAGGAGATGAAAAACTGTTTTTT
CASSSGGDEKLFF
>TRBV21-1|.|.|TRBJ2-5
TGTGCCAGCAGCAAAGGCGCTCGTAGCGGGAGAACCCAAGAGACCCAGTACTTC
CASSKGARSGRTQETQYF
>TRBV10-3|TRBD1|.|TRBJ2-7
TGTGCCAGCGGACAGGATTCCTACGAGCAGTACTTC
CASGQDSYEQYF
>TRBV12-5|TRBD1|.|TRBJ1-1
TGTGCTAGTGGTAAACAGGGGTACACTGAAGCTTTCTTT
CASGKQGYTEAFF
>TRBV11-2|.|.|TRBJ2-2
TGTGCCAGCAGCCCGAAGGACACCTACACCGGGGAGCTGTTTTTT
CASSPKDTYTGELFF
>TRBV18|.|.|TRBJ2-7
TGTGCCAGCTCACCCCCAGGCTCCTACGAGCAGTACTTC
CASSPPGSYEQYF
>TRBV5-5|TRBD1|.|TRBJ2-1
TGTGCCAGCAGCGGACAGGGTGTGGGTGAGCAGTTCTTC
CASSGQGVGEQFF